This T cell receptor (beta chain) was captured in a study of T-cell memory formation after mild COVID-19. Across the study: Largely, TCR clusters stayed within a single donor.

TCRdb re-derived calls from the 5' RACE reads in MiXCR, one entry per CDR3 protein. The data contain about 150,000 distinct CDR3 sequences, approximately 25% of them singletons. V lost 4 bases and J 9 bases, leaving 13 bases between the germline ends. This CDR3 comprises 13 residues. General study results and limits: Those CD4+ clones that contracted were mainly in CM and EM (CD8+ ones in EMRA). The study found balanced CD4/CD8 in clones contracting day 15 to 85 and a CD4+ lean in later expanders.

Regarding this clonotype: Its target is unknown.

Sequenced material: PBMCs or a T cell subset sorted from them (not recorded which). The chain links TRBV12-3 or TRBV12-4 to TRBJ2-1; D may correspond to TRBD1 or TRBD2 (6 bases each). This receptor was obtained from an adult woman who had mild COVID-19 (a few samples of this study predate the infection). Cell type and time point are not known. The CDR3 DNA reads as TGTGCCAGCAGTTATAGAGGGGGGAGTGAGCAGTTCTTC. Amino acids: CASSYRGGSEQFF.